The clone carrying this T cell receptor (beta chain) appeared once. The data were taken from a study of cytomegalovirus exposure and HLA in healthy donors. Germline CDR1 is MDHEN and CDR2 is SYDVKM. V was pared by 3 bases and J by 0 bases, with 6 bases between. CDR3 length: 15 residues. 60 Vbeta and 13 Jbeta primers were used in PCR. Sequencing used immunoSEQ multiplex PCR; TCRdb keeps in-frame clones, though not all of them. This table has some 140,000 clones, around 72% appearing once. Sequencing was performed on PBMCs. The chain couples TRBV28 to TRBJ1-6; D call uncertain. This clonotype originated in a woman in her thirties or forties in good health and CMV-seronegative. The CDR3 reads CASSFFSSYNSPLHF. The CDR3 bases are TGTGCCAGCAGTTTCTTTAGCTCCTATAATTCACCCCTCCACTTT. The complete variable domain, with remaining parts taken from reference TRBV28 and TRBJ1-6, reads DVKVTQSSRYLVKRTGEKVFLECVQDMDHENMFWYRQDPGLGLRLIYFSYDVKMKEKGDIPEGYSVSREKKERFSLILESASTNQTSMYLCASSFFSSYNSPLHFGNGTRLTVT.